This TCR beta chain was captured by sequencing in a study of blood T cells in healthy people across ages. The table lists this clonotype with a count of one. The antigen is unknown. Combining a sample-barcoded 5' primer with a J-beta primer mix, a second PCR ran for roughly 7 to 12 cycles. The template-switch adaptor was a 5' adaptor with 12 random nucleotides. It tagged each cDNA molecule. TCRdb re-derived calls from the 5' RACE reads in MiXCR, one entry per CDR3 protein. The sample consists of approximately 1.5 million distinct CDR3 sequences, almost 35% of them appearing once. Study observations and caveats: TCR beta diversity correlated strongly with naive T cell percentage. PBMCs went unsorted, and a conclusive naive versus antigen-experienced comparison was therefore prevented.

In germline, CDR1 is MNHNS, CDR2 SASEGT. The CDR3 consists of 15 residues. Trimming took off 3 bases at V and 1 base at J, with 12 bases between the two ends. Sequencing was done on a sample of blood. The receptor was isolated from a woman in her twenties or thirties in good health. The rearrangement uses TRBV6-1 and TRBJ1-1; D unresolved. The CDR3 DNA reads TGTGCCAGCAGTGAGCTAACGGAGGGGAACACTGAAGCTTTCTTT. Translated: CASSELTEGNTEAFF.